Listed below are T cell receptor beta chains from one sample, sequenced in a study of cytomegalovirus exposure and HLA in healthy donors. The assay was immunoSEQ multiplex PCR, and TCRdb's table has in-frame clones only and misses some. The sample shows about 130,000 clones, roughly 80% of them seen only once. The material sequenced was PBMCs. The receptor source for this set is a man aged 30 to 39 in good health and CMV-seropositive. CDR3s include the opening cysteine and the closing phenylalanine or tryptophan. D genes are given only for firm matches. Only part of the rows carry a size: once, few, many, or a class if the clone is expanded.

d_call: NA; v_call: TRBV6-5; j_call: TRBJ1-2; clone_size: NA; cdr3_aa: CASSYSRRGGYTF; cdr3_nt: TGTGCCAGCAGTTACTCGAGGCGGGGTGGCTACACCTTC
d_call: TRBD2; v_call: TRBV29-1; j_call: TRBJ2-7; clone_size: NA; cdr3_aa: CSVERATSGTWGYEQYF; cdr3_nt: TGCAGCGTTGAGCGTGCTACTAGCGGGACCTGGGGATACGAGCAGTACTTC
d_call: NA; v_call: TRBV11-2; j_call: TRBJ1-2; clone_size: once; cdr3_aa: CASRRTVNYGYTF; cdr3_nt: TGTGCCAGCAGAAGGACTGTGAACTATGGCTACACCTTC
d_call: NA; v_call: TRBV10-2; j_call: TRBJ2-7; clone_size: NA; cdr3_aa: CASKETRQDSPHEQYF; cdr3_nt: TGCGCCAGCAAAGAGACCCGACAGGACTCTCCTCACGAGCAGTACTTC
d_call: NA; v_call: TRBV7-9; j_call: TRBJ1-1; clone_size: NA; cdr3_aa: CASSLPHYSGGEAFF; cdr3_nt: TGTGCCAGCAGCTTACCTCACTACTCCGGGGGTGAAGCTTTCTTT
d_call: TRBD1; v_call: TRBV6-5; j_call: TRBJ2-5; clone_size: NA; cdr3_aa: CAGDREVRETQYF; cdr3_nt: TGTGCGGGGGACAGGGAGGTGCGAGAGACCCAGTACTTC
d_call: NA; v_call: TRBV7-9; j_call: TRBJ2-5; clone_size: few; cdr3_aa: CASSLGEQETQYF; cdr3_nt: TGTGCCAGCAGCTTAGGGGAGCAAGAGACCCAGTACTTC
d_call: NA; v_call: TRBV5-4; j_call: TRBJ2-1; clone_size: NA; cdr3_aa: CASSLDREFYNEQFF; cdr3_nt: TGTGCCAGCAGCTTGGACAGAGAGTTCTACAATGAGCAGTTCTTC
d_call: NA; v_call: TRBV7-6; j_call: TRBJ1-5; clone_size: NA; cdr3_aa: CASRPQQGRNWGQPQHF; cdr3_nt: TGTGCCAGCAGACCACAGCAGGGGCGGAACTGGGGTCAGCCCCAGCATTTT
d_call: NA; v_call: TRBV6-5; j_call: TRBJ1-1; clone_size: NA; cdr3_aa: CASSYSFSQKNTEAFF; cdr3_nt: TGTGCCAGCAGTTACTCGTTTTCGCAGAAGAACACTGAAGCTTTCTTT
d_call: NA; v_call: TRBV6-5; j_call: TRBJ1-1; clone_size: few; cdr3_aa: CASSTPKKGGVAFF; cdr3_nt: TGTGCCAGCAGTACCCCGAAGAAGGGCGGGGTAGCTTTCTTT
d_call: NA; v_call: TRBV5-6; j_call: TRBJ1-2; clone_size: NA; cdr3_aa: CASSFWRPLYGYTF; cdr3_nt: TGTGCCAGCAGCTTTTGGAGACCCCTCTATGGCTACACCTTC
d_call: NA; v_call: TRBV4-3; j_call: TRBJ2-1; clone_size: NA; cdr3_aa: CASSQGLQGPYNEQFF; cdr3_nt: TGCGCCAGCAGCCAAGGTTTACAGGGCCCATACAATGAGCAGTTCTTC
d_call: NA; v_call: TRBV15; j_call: TRBJ1-1; clone_size: once; cdr3_aa: CATTAYPRDTEAFF; cdr3_nt: TGTGCCACCACCGCCTATCCTCGCGACACTGAAGCTTTCTTT
d_call: NA; v_call: TRBV19; j_call: TRBJ1-2; clone_size: NA; cdr3_aa: CASTRAPRYGYTF; cdr3_nt: TGTGCCAGTACCCGCGCACCCCGCTATGGCTACACCTTC
d_call: NA; v_call: TRBV15; j_call: TRBJ2-7; clone_size: NA; cdr3_aa: CATSRGRGKYEQYF; cdr3_nt: TGTGCCACCAGCAGAGGGAGGGGCAAATACGAGCAGTACTTC
d_call: NA; v_call: TRBV28; j_call: TRBJ2-3; clone_size: NA; cdr3_aa: CASSPGGISTDTQYF; cdr3_nt: TGTGCCAGCAGTCCCGGAGGTATTAGCACAGATACGCAGTATTTT
d_call: TRBD2; v_call: TRBV5-1; j_call: TRBJ2-5; clone_size: NA; cdr3_aa: CASSGLAGQETRYF; cdr3_nt: TGCGCCAGCAGTGGACTAGCGGGGCAAGAGACCCGGTACTTC
d_call: TRBD1; v_call: TRBV9; j_call: TRBJ2-5; clone_size: once; cdr3_aa: CASSDLTGGETQYF; cdr3_nt: TGTGCCAGCAGCGACCTGACAGGGGGAGAGACCCAGTACTTC
d_call: NA; v_call: TRBV27; j_call: TRBJ2-1; clone_size: few; cdr3_aa: CASSHPRGEQFF; cdr3_nt: TGTGCCAGCAGTCATCCCCGCGGCGAGCAGTTCTTC
d_call: NA; v_call: TRBV7-2; j_call: TRBJ1-2; clone_size: few; cdr3_aa: CASRPTDSSYGYTF; cdr3_nt: TGTGCCAGCAGACCTACCGACAGTTCCTATGGCTACACCTTC
d_call: TRBD1; v_call: TRBV5-1; j_call: TRBJ1-2; clone_size: NA; cdr3_aa: CASSQWTGEGYGYTF; cdr3_nt: TGCGCCAGCAGCCAGTGGACAGGGGAGGGCTATGGCTACACCTTC
d_call: NA; v_call: TRBV28; j_call: TRBJ1-3; clone_size: NA; cdr3_aa: CASSSGVYTIYF; cdr3_nt: TGTGCCAGCAGTTCAGGGGTGTACACCATATATTTT
d_call: TRBD2; v_call: TRBV6-5; j_call: TRBJ2-7; clone_size: few; cdr3_aa: CASSQGLAGRWYF; cdr3_nt: TGTGCCAGCAGCCAAGGACTAGCGGGAAGGTGGTACTTC
d_call: NA; v_call: TRBV28; j_call: TRBJ1-2; clone_size: NA; cdr3_aa: CASSFPIGNYGYTF; cdr3_nt: TGTGCCAGCAGTTTTCCGATCGGGAACTATGGCTACACCTTC
d_call: NA; v_call: TRBV16; j_call: TRBJ1-2; clone_size: NA; cdr3_aa: CASSQTGNYGYTF; cdr3_nt: TGTGCCAGCAGCCAGACAGGCAACTATGGCTACACCTTC
d_call: TRBD1; v_call: TRBV15; j_call: TRBJ1-2; clone_size: NA; cdr3_aa: CATRGQGAGYGYTF; cdr3_nt: TGTGCCACCAGGGGACAGGGGGCAGGGTATGGCTACACCTTC
d_call: NA; v_call: TRBV6-1; j_call: TRBJ1-5; clone_size: NA; cdr3_aa: CASSEQPGNQPQHF; cdr3_nt: TGTGCCAGCAGTGAACAGCCGGGGAATCAGCCCCAGCATTTT
d_call: TRBD2; v_call: TRBV4-3; j_call: TRBJ2-5; clone_size: NA; cdr3_aa: CASSLAGLQETQYF; cdr3_nt: TGCGCCAGCTCCCTAGCGGGATTGCAAGAGACCCAGTACTTC
d_call: TRBD1; v_call: TRBV5-1; j_call: TRBJ1-2; clone_size: NA; cdr3_aa: CASSLEMTGGIGYTF; cdr3_nt: TGCGCCAGCAGCTTGGAGATGACAGGGGGTATTGGCTACACCTTC
d_call: NA; v_call: TRBV5-1; j_call: TRBJ2-5; clone_size: NA; cdr3_aa: CASSSDTQETQYF; cdr3_nt: TGCGCCAGCAGCTCTGACACCCAAGAGACCCAGTACTTC
d_call: TRBD2; v_call: TRBV15; j_call: TRBJ2-7; clone_size: NA; cdr3_aa: CATSRDTSGYEQYF; cdr3_nt: TGTGCCACCAGCAGAGATACTAGCGGATACGAGCAGTACTTC
d_call: TRBD1; v_call: TRBV7-9; j_call: TRBJ1-2; clone_size: NA; cdr3_aa: CASSSEVLTGGKGYTF; cdr3_nt: TGTGCCAGCAGCTCGGAGGTGTTGACAGGGGGCAAAGGCTACACCTTC
d_call: NA; v_call: TRBV7-3; j_call: TRBJ2-7; clone_size: NA; cdr3_aa: CASSSTGGSEQYF; cdr3_nt: TGTGCCAGCAGCTCCACGGGGGGCTCCGAGCAGTACTTC
d_call: TRBD1; v_call: TRBV5-5; j_call: TRBJ1-2; clone_size: NA; cdr3_aa: CASSSVTGQGWDGYTF; cdr3_nt: TGTGCCAGCAGCTCGGTAACAGGACAGGGGTGGGATGGCTACACCTTC
d_call: NA; v_call: TRBV9; j_call: TRBJ2-7; clone_size: NA; cdr3_aa: CASSVESSPYEQYF; cdr3_nt: TGTGCCAGCAGCGTAGAATCCAGTCCCTACGAGCAGTACTTC
d_call: TRBD2; v_call: TRBV10-3; j_call: TRBJ2-1; clone_size: NA; cdr3_aa: CAISDKASGSDEQFF; cdr3_nt: TGTGCCATCAGTGATAAGGCTAGCGGGAGCGATGAGCAGTTCTTC
d_call: NA; v_call: TRBV27; j_call: TRBJ1-2; clone_size: NA; cdr3_aa: CASSSHISVNYGYTF; cdr3_nt: TGTGCCAGCAGTTCGCACATCTCCGTAAACTATGGCTACACCTTC
d_call: NA; v_call: TRBV19; j_call: TRBJ1-2; clone_size: NA; cdr3_aa: CASSIVQDLINGYTF; cdr3_nt: TGTGCCAGTAGTATCGTACAGGACCTTATTAATGGCTACACCTTC
d_call: TRBD1; v_call: TRBV2; j_call: TRBJ1-6; clone_size: NA; cdr3_aa: CASNHGTENSPLHF; cdr3_nt: TGTGCCAGCAATCACGGGACAGAAAATTCACCCCTCCACTTT
d_call: NA; v_call: TRBV14; j_call: TRBJ2-5; clone_size: few; cdr3_aa: CASSQEQGGHQETQYF; cdr3_nt: TGTGCCAGCAGCCAAGAACAGGGCGGGCATCAAGAGACCCAGTACTTC
d_call: TRBD1; v_call: TRBV6-1; j_call: TRBJ2-3; clone_size: NA; cdr3_aa: CASSQLTGGADTQYF; cdr3_nt: TGTGCCAGCAGTCAACTGACAGGGGGCGCGGATACGCAGTATTTT
d_call: TRBD1; v_call: TRBV4-3; j_call: TRBJ1-4; clone_size: NA; cdr3_aa: CASSQEVGTGGEKLFF; cdr3_nt: TGCGCCAGCAGCCAAGAGGTCGGGACAGGGGGAGAAAAACTGTTTTTT
d_call: NA; v_call: TRBV27; j_call: TRBJ2-5; clone_size: few; cdr3_aa: CASSLVRSIGNPETQYF; cdr3_nt: TGTGCCAGCAGTTTGGTCCGGAGTATCGGGAACCCAGAGACCCAGTACTTC
d_call: NA; v_call: TRBV6-1; j_call: TRBJ1-2; clone_size: NA; cdr3_aa: CASRGGNYGYTF; cdr3_nt: TGTGCCAGCAGAGGGGGAAACTATGGCTACACCTTC
d_call: NA; v_call: TRBV27; j_call: TRBJ1-1; clone_size: NA; cdr3_aa: CASSSAGGRGAEAFF; cdr3_nt: TGTGCCAGCAGTTCCGCCGGGGGACGGGGAGCTGAAGCTTTCTTT
d_call: TRBD1; v_call: TRBV5-1; j_call: TRBJ1-4; clone_size: NA; cdr3_aa: CASSPTGRGEKLFF; cdr3_nt: TGCGCCAGCAGCCCGACAGGGCGAGGTGAAAAACTGTTTTTT
d_call: TRBD2; v_call: TRBV29-1; j_call: TRBJ2-1; clone_size: few; cdr3_aa: CSVAVSGRGEQFF; cdr3_nt: TGCAGCGTTGCGGTTAGCGGGAGGGGTGAGCAGTTCTTC
d_call: NA; v_call: TRBV6-5; j_call: TRBJ2-7; clone_size: few; cdr3_aa: CASKGDYEQYF; cdr3_nt: TGTGCCAGCAAAGGGGACTACGAGCAGTACTTC
d_call: NA; v_call: TRBV7-9; j_call: TRBJ1-5; clone_size: NA; cdr3_aa: CASSLTGQPQHF; cdr3_nt: TGTGCCAGCAGCTTAACCGGTCAGCCCCAGCATTTT
d_call: NA; v_call: TRBV6-5; j_call: TRBJ2-7; clone_size: few; cdr3_aa: CASSYAGYEQYF; cdr3_nt: TGTGCCAGCAGTTACGCCGGCTACGAGCAGTACTTC
d_call: NA; v_call: TRBV27; j_call: TRBJ1-2; clone_size: NA; cdr3_aa: CASRSRMDYGYTF; cdr3_nt: TGTGCCAGCAGGTCTAGAATGGACTATGGCTACACCTTC
d_call: NA; v_call: TRBV6-1; j_call: TRBJ1-1; clone_size: NA; cdr3_aa: CASSSRQEAAVFF; cdr3_nt: TGTGCCAGCAGTAGTAGGCAAGAGGCGGCCGTTTTCTTT
d_call: NA; v_call: TRBV6-1; j_call: TRBJ1-5; clone_size: few; cdr3_aa: CASGGGSQSNQPQHF; cdr3_nt: TGTGCCAGCGGGGGAGGCAGTCAAAGCAATCAGCCCCAGCATTTT